The sequence of this T cell receptor beta chain was determined in a study of blood T cells in healthy people across ages. A second about 6 to 11 cycle PCR used barcoded and J-beta primers. Sequencing yielded, for each sample, at least 3 million paired-end reads carrying CDR3. TCRdb recomputed calls from the 5' RACE reads with MiXCR, one row per CDR3 protein. The sample includes some 940,000 distinct CDR3 sequences, around 29% seen only once; the top ten take roughly 10%. The table lists this clonotype with many counts. These data were also filed under a second study, of T cells of mothers and their children. From that report: Every mother produced more than 9 million TCR beta CDR3 reads, whereas every child provided several million. Compared with unrelated pairs, related mother-child pairs had slightly higher, non-significant overlap.

The source of this sequence is a woman in her 40s in good health. The specimen was blood.

Written as DNA, the CDR3 is TGTGCCAGCAGCTCCCAGGGGATAACCTACGAGCAGTACTTC. Protein product: CASSSQGITYEQYF. The V and J genes are TRBV7-9 and TRBJ2-7, with a tentative D call TRBD1 (6 bases). The germline CDR1 and CDR2 sequences are SEHNR and FQNEAQ (reference sequence). This CDR3 has 14 residues. V shed 4 bases and J shed 2 bases, with 12 bases lying between them.